This is a list of T cell receptor beta chains from one sample in a study of blood T cell repertoires in COVID-19. Clones were read by immunoSEQ multiplex PCR, and TCRdb kept only the in-frame ones, dropping some. The repertoire holds some 450,000 clones, with approximately 88% as singletons. Material for sequencing was peripheral blood. These receptors came from a woman in her forties or fifties with COVID-19, enrolled during active disease. CDR3s include the opening cysteine and the closing phenylalanine or tryptophan. The D gene is left open where the match is weak.

TRBD1	TRBV28	TRBJ2-7	TGTGCCAGTCGTCTACAGGGGGTAGACGAGCAGTACTTC	CASRLQGVDEQYF
.	TRBV7-2	TRBJ2-7	TGTGCCAGCAGCTTAGAAGCACTGAGGGAGCAGTACTTC	CASSLEALREQYF
.	TRBV7-9	TRBJ2-7	TGTGCCAGCAGCTTTTATGGTAACAGGGTAGCCTACGAGCAGTACTTC	CASSFYGNRVAYEQYF
.	TRBV27	TRBJ2-7	TGTGCCAGCAGTTCCAGCTCCTACGAGCAGTACTTC	CASSSSSYEQYF
.	TRBV4-1	TRBJ1-2	TGCGCCAGCAGCCAAGGACACGGTTTAAGCTATGGCTACACCTTC	CASSQGHGLSYGYTF
.	TRBV5-1	TRBJ1-2	TGCGCCAGCAGCTTGGGAGGGTTTGGGTATGGCTACACCTTC	CASSLGGFGYGYTF
TRBD1	TRBV19	TRBJ1-2	TGTGCCAGTAGTATGACAGGGGCGGGCTATGGCTACACCTTC	CASSMTGAGYGYTF
TRBD1	TRBV7-2	TRBJ1-5	TGTGCCAGCAGCTTGGACAGGGAAGTTGGTCCCCAGCATTTT	CASSLDREVGPQHF
.	TRBV2	TRBJ1-5	TGTGCCAGCACCCCCCAGGGGCCAGGCAATCAGCCCCAGCATTTT	CASTPQGPGNQPQHF
.	TRBV5-5	TRBJ1-3	TGTGCCAGCAGCTTCGTCTTTCGGGGGGGCTCTGGAAACACCATATATTTT	CASSFVFRGGSGNTIYF